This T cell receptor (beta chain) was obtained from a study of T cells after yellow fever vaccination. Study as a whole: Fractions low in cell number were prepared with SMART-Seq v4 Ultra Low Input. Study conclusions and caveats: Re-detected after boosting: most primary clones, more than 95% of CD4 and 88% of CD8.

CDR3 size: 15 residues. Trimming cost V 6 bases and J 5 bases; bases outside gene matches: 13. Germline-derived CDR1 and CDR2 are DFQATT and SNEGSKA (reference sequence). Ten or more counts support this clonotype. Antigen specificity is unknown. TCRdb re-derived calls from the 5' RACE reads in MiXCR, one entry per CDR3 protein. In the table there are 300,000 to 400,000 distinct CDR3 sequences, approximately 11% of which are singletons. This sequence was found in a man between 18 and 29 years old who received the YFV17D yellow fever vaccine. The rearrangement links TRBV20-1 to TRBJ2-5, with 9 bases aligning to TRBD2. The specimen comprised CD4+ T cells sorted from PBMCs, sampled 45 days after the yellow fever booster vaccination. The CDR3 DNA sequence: TGCAGTGCCCTACCCTCCCTAGCGGGAATCGAGACCCAGTACTTC. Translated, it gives CSALPSLAGIETQYF.